The clone carrying this T cell receptor (beta chain) showed up many times. Its target is unknown. Everyone who donated was a healthy Caucasian. Unique molecular identifiers were present on the cDNA, and a universal primer site came from template switching. TCRdb reprocessed the 5' RACE reads via MiXCR and lists one record per CDR3 protein. Of 520,000 or so distinct CDR3 sequences listed, less than 25% are singletons. This sample stems from a study of identical twins. Study results and limitations: Cord blood beta clonotypes that were abundant carried fewer insertions, and memory repertoires showed no such trend.

Germline-derived CDR1 and CDR2 are SGHRS and YFSETQ. V was cut by 5 bases and J by 7 bases, with 19 bases left in between. This CDR3 is 15 amino acids long. This sample was also put to use in a study of T cells expressing NK-cell markers. That study reports: It is unclear if expanded NKG2C-expressing clones target HCMV antigens.

The sequence was collected from a woman aged 18-29 years in good health. Source material: CD4+ T cells sorted from blood. The J gene is TRBJ2-1, the V gene TRBV5-1; D may be TRBD1 (6 bases). As DNA, the CDR3 is TGCGCCAGCAGGTCCACGGGGACATCTGTAAATGAGCAGTTCTTC. Translated, it gives CASRSTGTSVNEQFF.